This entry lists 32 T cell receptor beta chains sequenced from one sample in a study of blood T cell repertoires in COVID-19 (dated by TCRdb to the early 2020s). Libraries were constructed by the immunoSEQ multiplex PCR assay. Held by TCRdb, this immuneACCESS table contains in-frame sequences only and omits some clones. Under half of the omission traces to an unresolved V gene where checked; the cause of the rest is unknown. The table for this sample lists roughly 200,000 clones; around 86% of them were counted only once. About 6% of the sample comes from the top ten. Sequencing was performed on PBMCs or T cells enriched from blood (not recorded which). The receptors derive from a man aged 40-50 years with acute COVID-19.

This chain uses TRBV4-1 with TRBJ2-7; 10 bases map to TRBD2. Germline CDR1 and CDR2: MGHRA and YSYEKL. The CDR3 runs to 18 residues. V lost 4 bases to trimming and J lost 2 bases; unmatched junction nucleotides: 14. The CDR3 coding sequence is TGCGCCAGCAGCCCCAGAGTAGTAGCGGGAGGTACGGCCTACGAGCAGTACTTC. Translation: CASSPRVVAGGTAYEQYF.

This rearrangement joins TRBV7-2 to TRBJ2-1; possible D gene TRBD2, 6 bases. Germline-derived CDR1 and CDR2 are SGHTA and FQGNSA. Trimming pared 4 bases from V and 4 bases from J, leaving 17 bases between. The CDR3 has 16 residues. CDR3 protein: CASSSPRTRGYNEQFF. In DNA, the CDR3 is TGTGCCAGCAGCTCCCCTCGGACCCGGGGGTACAATGAGCAGTTCTTC.

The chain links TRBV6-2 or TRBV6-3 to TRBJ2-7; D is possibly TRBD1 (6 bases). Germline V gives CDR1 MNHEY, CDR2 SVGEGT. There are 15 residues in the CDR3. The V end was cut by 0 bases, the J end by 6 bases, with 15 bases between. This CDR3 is CASSYSFHGTSEQYF. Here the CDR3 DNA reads TGTGCCAGCAGTTACTCGTTTCATGGGACATCCGAGCAGTACTTC.

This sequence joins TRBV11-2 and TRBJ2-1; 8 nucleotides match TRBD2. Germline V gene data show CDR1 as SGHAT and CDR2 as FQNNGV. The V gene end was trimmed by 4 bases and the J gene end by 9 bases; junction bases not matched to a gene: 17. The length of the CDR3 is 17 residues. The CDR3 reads CASSSPRGAVTVIEQFF. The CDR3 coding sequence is TGTGCCAGCAGCTCCCCGCGGGGGGCTGTTACGGTCATTGAGCAGTTCTTC.

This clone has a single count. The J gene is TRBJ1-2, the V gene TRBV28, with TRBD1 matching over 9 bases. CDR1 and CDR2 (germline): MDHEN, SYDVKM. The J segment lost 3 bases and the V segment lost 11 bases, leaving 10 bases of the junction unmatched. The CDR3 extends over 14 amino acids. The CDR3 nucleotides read TGTGCCGTATTTACAGGGGGCGCATACTATGGCTACACCTTC. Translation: CAVFTGGAYYGYTF.

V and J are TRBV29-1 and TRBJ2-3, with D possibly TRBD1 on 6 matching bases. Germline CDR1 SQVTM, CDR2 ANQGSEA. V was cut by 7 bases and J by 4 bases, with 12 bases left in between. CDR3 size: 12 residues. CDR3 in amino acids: CSALQGPDTQYF. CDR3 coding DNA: TGCAGCGCTTTACAGGGACCAGATACGCAGTATTTT.

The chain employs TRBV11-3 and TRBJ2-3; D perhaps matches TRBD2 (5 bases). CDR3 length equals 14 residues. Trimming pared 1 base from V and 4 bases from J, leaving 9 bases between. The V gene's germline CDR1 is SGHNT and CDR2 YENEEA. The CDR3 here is CASSLAGFPDTQYF. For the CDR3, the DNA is TGTGCCAGCAGCTTAGCGGGGTTTCCAGATACGCAGTATTTT.

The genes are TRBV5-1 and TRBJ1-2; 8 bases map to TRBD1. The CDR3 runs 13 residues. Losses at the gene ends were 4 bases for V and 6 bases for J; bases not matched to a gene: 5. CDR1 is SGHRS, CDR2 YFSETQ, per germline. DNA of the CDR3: TGCGCCAGCAGCGGGGGACAGGAGGATGGCTACACCTTC. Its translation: CASSGGQEDGYTF.

DNA for the CDR3: TGCGCCAGCAGCATTGGGACAGGGGGCGCGAGAGAGACCCAGTACTTC. Translated, it gives CASSIGTGGARETQYF. The rearrangement joins TRBV5-1 to TRBJ2-5, with TRBD1 identical over 12 bases. With V trimmed by 4 bases and J by 4 bases, 8 bases remained unmatched. The CDR3 contains 16 residues. Looked up from germline, CDR1 is SGHRS and CDR2 is YFSETQ.

The CDR3 bases are TGCGCCAGCAGAGAAGCCAGGGAGGGGTACGAGCAGTACTTC. Protein: CASREAREGYEQYF. This rearrangement joins TRBV10-1 to TRBJ2-7; 7 bases agree with TRBD2. Germline V gene sequence: CDR1 WNHNN, CDR2 SYGVQD (reference sequence). The CDR3 has 14 amino acids. V was pared by 6 bases and J by 4 bases, with 9 bases of the junction left unmatched.

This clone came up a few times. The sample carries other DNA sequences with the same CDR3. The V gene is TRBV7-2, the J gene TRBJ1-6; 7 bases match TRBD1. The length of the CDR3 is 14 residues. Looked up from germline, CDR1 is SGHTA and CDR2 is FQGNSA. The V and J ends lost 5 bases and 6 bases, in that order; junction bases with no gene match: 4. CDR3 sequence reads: CASSPRQGNSPLHF. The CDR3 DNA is TGTGCCAGCAGCCCTCGACAGGGTAATTCACCCCTCCACTTT. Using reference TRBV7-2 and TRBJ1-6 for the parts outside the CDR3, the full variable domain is GAGVSQSPSNKVTEKGKDVELRCDPISGHTALYWYRQSLGQGLEFLIYFQGNSAPDKSGLPSDRFSAERTGGSVSTLTIQRTQQEDSAVYLCASSPRQGNSPLHFGNGTRLTVT.

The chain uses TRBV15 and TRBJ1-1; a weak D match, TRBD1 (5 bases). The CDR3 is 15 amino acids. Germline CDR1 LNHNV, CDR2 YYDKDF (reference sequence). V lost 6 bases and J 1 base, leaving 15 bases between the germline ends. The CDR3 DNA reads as TGTGCCACCAGAAGTACACCTACAGGGAACACTGAAGCTTTCTTT. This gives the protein CATRSTPTGNTEAFF.

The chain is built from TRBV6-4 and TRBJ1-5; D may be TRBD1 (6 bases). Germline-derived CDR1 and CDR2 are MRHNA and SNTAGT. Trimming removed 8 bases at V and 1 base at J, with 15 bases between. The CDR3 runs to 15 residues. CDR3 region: CASPWGQRSNQPQHF. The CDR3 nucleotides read TGTGCCAGCCCTTGGGGGCAGAGAAGCAATCAGCCCCAGCATTTT.

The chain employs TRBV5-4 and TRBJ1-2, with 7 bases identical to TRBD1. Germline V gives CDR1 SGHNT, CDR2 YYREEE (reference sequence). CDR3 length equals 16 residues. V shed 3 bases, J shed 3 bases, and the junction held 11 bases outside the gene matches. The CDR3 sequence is CASSSAPQGVYYGYTF. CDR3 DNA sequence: TGTGCCAGCAGCTCAGCCCCCCAGGGGGTTTACTATGGCTACACCTTC.

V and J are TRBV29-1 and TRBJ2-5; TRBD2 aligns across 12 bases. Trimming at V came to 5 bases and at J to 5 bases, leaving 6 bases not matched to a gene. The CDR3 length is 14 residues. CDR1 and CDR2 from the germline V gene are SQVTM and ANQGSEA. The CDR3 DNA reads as TGCAGCGTTCAAGGACTAGCGGGATTGGAGACCCAGTACTTC. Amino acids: CSVQGLAGLETQYF.

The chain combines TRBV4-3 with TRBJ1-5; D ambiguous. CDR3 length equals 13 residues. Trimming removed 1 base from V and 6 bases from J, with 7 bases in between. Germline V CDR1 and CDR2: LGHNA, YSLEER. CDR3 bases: TGCGCCAGCAGCCAAGGTCTAGGTCAGCCCCAGCATTTT. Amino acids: CASSQGLGQPQHF.

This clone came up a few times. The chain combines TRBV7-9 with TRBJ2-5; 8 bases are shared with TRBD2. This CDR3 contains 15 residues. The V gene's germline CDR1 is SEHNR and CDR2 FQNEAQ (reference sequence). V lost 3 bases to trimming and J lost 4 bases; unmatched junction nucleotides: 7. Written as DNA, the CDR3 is TGTGCCAGCAGCTTCAGCGGGAGTGGCGGAGAGACCCAGTACTTC. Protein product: CASSFSGSGGETQYF.

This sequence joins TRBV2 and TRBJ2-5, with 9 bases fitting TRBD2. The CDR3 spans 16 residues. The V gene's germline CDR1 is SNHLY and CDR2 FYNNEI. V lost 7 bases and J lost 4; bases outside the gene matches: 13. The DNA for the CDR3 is TGTGCCAGCATCCCCCCCCGTAGCGGGAGTTTAGAGACCCAGTACTTC. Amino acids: CASIPPRSGSLETQYF.

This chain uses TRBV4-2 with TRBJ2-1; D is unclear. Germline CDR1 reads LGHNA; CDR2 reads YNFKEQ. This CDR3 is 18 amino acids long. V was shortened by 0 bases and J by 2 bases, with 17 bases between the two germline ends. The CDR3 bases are TGTGCCAGCAGCCAAGATCCAAACCAAGGTAGCCCCTACAATGAGCAGTTCTTC. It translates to CASSQDPNQGSPYNEQFF.

The CDR3: CASSFTSGEQYF. The DNA for the CDR3 is TGTGCCAGCAGCTTTACTAGCGGGGAGCAGTACTTC. This chain joins TRBV7-9 and TRBJ2-7, with 9 positions matching TRBD2. The ends lost 3 bases at V and 7 bases at J; junction bases unmatched: 1. This CDR3 is 12 amino acids long. The germline V gene encodes CDR1 SEHNR and CDR2 FQNEAQ (reference sequence).

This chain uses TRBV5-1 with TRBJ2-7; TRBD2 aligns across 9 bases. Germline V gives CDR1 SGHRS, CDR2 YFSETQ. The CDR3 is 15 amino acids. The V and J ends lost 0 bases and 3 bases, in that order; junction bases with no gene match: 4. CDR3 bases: TGCGCCAGCAGCTTGGAACTAGCGGGTTACTACGAGCAGTACTTC. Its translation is CASSLELAGYYEQYF.

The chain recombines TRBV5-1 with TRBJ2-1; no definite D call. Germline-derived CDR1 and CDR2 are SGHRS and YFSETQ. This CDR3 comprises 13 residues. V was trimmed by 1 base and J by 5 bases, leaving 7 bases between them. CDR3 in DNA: TGCGCCAGCAGCTTGACGATAGACAATGAGCAGTTCTTC. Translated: CASSLTIDNEQFF.

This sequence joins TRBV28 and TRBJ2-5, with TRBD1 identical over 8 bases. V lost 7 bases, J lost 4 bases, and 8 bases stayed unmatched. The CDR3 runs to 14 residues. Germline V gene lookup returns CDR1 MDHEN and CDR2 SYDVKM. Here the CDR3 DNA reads TGTGCCAGCAAGCGGACAGGGTTTATAGAGACCCAGTACTTC. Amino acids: CASKRTGFIETQYF.

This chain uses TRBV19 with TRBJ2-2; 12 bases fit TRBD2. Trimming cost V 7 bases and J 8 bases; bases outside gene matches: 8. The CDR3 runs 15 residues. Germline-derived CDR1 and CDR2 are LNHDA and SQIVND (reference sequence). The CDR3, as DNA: TGTGCCAGTACGTCCGGACTAGCGGGAACGGGGGAGCTGTTTTTT. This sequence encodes CASTSGLAGTGELFF.

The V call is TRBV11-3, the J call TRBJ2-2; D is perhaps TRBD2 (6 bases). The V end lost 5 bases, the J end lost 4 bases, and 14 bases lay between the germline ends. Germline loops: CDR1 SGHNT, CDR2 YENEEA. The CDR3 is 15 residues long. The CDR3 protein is CASSGEEGSTGELFF. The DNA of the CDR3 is TGTGCCAGCAGCGGGGAGGAGGGGTCCACCGGGGAGCTGTTTTTT.

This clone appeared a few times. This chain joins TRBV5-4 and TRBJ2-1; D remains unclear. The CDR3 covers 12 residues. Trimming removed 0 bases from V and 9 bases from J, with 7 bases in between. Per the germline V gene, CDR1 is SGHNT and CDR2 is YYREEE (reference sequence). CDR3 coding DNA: TGTGCCAGCAGCTTGGTCGCCAGTGAGCAGTTCTTC. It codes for CASSLVASEQFF.

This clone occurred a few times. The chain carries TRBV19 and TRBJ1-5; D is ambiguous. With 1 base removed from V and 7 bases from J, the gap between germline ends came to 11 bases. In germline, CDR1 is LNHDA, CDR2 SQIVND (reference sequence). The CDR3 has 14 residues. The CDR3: CASSIAGSGQPQHF. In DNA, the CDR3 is TGTGCCAGTAGTATAGCCGGGTCCGGCCAGCCCCAGCATTTT.

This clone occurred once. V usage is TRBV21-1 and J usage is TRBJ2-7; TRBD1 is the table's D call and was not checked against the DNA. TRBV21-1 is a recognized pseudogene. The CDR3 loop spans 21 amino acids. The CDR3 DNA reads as TGTGCCAGCAGCCCGTTTGGAGTATCGGAAGATGACAGGGCCACCTCCTACGAGCAGTACTTC. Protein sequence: CASSPFGVSEDDRATSYEQYF.

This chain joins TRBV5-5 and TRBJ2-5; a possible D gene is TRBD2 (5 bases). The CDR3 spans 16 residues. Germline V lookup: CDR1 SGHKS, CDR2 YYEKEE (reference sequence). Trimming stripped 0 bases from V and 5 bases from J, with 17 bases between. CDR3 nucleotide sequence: TGTGCCAGCAGCTTGGGGCCCCCAAGGCGGGTGGAGACCCAGTACTTC. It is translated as CASSLGPPRRVETQYF.

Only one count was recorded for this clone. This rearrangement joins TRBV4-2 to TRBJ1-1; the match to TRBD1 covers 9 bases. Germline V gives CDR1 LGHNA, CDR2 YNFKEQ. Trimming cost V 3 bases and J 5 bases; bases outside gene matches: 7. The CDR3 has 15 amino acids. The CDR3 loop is CASSQMGQGGTEAFF. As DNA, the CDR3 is TGTGCCAGCAGCCAGATGGGACAGGGAGGGACTGAAGCTTTCTTT.

The CDR3 DNA is TGTGCCAGCAGCAAAAGAACCTCTGGCGGGAGAATCGACGAGCAGTACTTC. It yields the protein CASSKRTSGGRIDEQYF. The V call is TRBV7-8, the J call TRBJ2-7; 7 bases match TRBD2. CDR1 SGHVS and CDR2 FQNEAQ come from the germline V gene. The ends lost 5 bases at V and 5 bases at J; junction bases unmatched: 18. The CDR3 spans 17 residues.

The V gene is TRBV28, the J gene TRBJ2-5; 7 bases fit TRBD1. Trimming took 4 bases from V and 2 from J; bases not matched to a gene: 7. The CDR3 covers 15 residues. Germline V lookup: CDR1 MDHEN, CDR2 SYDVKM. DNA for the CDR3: TGTGCCAGCAGTTCGCCCGACAGGGATCAAGAGACCCAGTACTTC. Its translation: CASSSPDRDQETQYF.